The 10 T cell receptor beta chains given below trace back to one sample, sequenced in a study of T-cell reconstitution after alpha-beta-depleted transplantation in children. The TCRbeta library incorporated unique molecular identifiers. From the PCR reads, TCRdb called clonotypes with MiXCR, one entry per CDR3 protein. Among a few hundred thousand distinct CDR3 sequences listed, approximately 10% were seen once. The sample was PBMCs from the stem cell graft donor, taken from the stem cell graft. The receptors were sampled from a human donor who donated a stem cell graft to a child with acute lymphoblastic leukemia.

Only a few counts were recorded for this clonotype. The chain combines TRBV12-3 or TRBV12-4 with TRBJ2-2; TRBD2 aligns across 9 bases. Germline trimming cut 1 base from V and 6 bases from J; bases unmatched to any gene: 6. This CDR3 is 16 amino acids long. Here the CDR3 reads CASSLDGGRASGELFF. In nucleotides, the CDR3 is TGTGCCAGCAGTTTAGACGGCGGGAGGGCCTCCGGGGAGCTGTTTTTT.

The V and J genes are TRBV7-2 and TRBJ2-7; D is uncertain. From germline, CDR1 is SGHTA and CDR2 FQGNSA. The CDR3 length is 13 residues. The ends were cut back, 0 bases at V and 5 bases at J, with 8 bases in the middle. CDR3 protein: CASSLAHRDEQYF. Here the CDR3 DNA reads TGTGCCAGCAGCTTAGCGCATCGGGACGAGCAGTACTTC.

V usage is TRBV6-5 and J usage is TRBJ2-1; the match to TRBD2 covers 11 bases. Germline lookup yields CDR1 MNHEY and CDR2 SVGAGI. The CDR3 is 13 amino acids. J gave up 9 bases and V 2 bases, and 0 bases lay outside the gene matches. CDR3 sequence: CASSYTSGSEQFF. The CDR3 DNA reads TGTGCCAGCAGTTACACTAGCGGGAGTGAGCAGTTCTTC.

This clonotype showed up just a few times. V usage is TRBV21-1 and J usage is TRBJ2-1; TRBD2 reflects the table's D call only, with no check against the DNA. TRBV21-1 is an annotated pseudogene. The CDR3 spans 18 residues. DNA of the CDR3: TGTGCCAGCAGCAAAATCTCCGGAGGGCCGAACGAGGACAATGAGCAGTTCTTC. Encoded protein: CASSKISGGPNEDNEQFF.

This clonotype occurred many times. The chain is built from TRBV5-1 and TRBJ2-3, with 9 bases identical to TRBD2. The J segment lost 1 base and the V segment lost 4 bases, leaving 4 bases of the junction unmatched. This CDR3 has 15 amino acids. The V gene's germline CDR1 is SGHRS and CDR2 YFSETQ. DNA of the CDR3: TGCGCCAGCAGCACAGTAGCGGGAGGCACAGATACGCAGTATTTT. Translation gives CASSTVAGGTDTQYF. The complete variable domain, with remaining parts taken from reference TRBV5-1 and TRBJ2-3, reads KAGVTQTPRYLIKTRGQQVTLSCSPISGHRSVSWYQQTPGQGLQFLFEYFSETQRNKGNFPGRFSGRQFSNSRSEMNVSTLELGDSALYLCASSTVAGGTDTQYFGPGTRLTVL.

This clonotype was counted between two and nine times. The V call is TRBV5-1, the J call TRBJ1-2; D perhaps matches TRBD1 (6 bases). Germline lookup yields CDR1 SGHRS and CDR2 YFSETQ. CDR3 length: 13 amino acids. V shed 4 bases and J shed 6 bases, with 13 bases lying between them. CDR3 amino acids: CASSQQGMDGYTF. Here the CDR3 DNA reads TGCGCCAGCAGCCAACAGGGTATGGATGGCTACACCTTC.

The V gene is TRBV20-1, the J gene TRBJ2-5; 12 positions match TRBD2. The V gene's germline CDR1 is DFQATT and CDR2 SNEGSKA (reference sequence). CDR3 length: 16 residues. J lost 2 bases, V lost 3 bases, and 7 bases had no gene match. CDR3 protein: CSARGLAGEQQETQYF. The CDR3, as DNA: TGCAGTGCTAGGGGACTAGCGGGCGAACAACAAGAGACCCAGTACTTC.

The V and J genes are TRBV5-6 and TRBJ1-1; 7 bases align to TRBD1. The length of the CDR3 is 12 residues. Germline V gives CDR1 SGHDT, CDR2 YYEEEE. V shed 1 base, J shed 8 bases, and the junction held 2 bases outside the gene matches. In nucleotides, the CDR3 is TGTGCCAGCAGCTTGACGGACAGGGAAGCTTTCTTT. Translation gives CASSLTDREAFF.

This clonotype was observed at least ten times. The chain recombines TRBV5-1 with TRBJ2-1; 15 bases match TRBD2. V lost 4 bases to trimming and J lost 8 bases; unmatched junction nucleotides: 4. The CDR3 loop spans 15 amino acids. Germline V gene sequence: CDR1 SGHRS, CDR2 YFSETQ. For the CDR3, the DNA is TGCGCCAGCAGCCTGGGACTAGCGGGAGGCGATGAGCAGTTCTTC. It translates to CASSLGLAGGDEQFF.

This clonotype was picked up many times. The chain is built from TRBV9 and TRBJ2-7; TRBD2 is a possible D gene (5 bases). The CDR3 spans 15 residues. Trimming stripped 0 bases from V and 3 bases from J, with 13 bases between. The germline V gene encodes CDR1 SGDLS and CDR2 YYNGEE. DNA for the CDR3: TGTGCCAGCAGCGTAGATTTTAGCGAGATCTACGAGCAGTACTTC. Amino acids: CASSVDFSEIYEQYF.